The clone carrying this TCR beta chain was seen at least ten times. Antigen unknown. The V gene's germline CDR1 is SGHRS and CDR2 YFSETQ. Trimming cost V 0 bases and J 0 bases, with 13 bases left between them. The CDR3 is 16 residues long. This sample was included in a study of T cells in Graves' hyperthyroidism and ophthalmopathy. Overall study results and limits: Blood shared most expanded thyroid clonotypes above 0.001.

Patients were excluded because of uncontrolled infection, other autoimmune disease, pregnancy or lactation. Diagnostic assessment was based on clinical symptoms, serum thyroxine and TRAb, thyroid ultrasound and orbital computed tomography. RNA transcripts were the template for amplifying TCR beta CDR3 regions. RT-PCR in the first round (using the HTBI primer set) targeted the TCR CDR3. TCRdb reanalysed the multiplex PCR reads using MiXCR and keeps one entry per CDR3 protein. The sample yields some 180,000 distinct CDR3 sequences, about 15% seen once. The sequence was collected from a woman aged 50 to 60 with Graves' hyperthyroidism. Material for sequencing was blood. The rearrangement links TRBV5-1 to TRBJ2-7, with D tentatively TRBD1 (8 bases). CDR3 sequence (DNA): TGCGCCAGCAGCTTGGGAGCGGGACAGGTCTCCTACGAGCAGTACTTC. Translating it yields CASSLGAGQVSYEQYF.